This T cell receptor beta chain was documented in a study of T cell responses to AZD1222 COVID-19 vaccine. Study conclusions and caveats: Epitopes outside B.1.351 and B.1.1.7 mutated regions reportedly drew nearly half of spike TCRs.

This CDR3 contains 14 residues. Trimming cost V 5 bases and J 8 bases; bases outside gene matches: 5. Germline CDR1 SGHTA, CDR2 FQGNSA. As concerns this clone: Its antigen is undetermined.

The protocol was immunoSEQ multiplex PCR, while the TCRdb copy is restricted to in-frame clones and leaves out a portion. This table has approximately 94,000 clones, around 89% appearing once. This clonotype was obtained from an adult in good health. The material was peripheral blood, obtained on day 0 of AZD1222 vaccination. The chain couples TRBV7-2 to TRBJ1-4; 10 bases are shared with TRBD1. Written as DNA, the CDR3 is TGTGCCAGCAGCACCCGGGACAGGGGAGAAAAACTGTTTTTT. Translation gives CASSTRDRGEKLFF.